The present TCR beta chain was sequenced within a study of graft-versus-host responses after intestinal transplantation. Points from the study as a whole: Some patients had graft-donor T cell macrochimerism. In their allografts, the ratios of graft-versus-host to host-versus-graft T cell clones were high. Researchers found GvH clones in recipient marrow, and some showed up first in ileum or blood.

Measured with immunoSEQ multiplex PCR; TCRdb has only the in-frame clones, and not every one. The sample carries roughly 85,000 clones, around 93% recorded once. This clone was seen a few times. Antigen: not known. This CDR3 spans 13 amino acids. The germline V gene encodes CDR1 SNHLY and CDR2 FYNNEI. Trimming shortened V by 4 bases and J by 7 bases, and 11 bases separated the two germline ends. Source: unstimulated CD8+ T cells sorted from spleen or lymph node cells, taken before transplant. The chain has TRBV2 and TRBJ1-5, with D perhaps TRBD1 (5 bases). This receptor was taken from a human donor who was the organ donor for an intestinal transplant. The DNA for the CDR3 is TGTGCCAGCAGTGGGGGGGATGGCCAGCCCCAGCATTTT. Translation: CASSGGDGQPQHF.